A selection of T cell receptor beta chains follows, all from one sample in a study of T-cell reconstitution after alpha-beta-depleted transplantation in children. TCRdb passed the PCR reads through MiXCR, listing each CDR3 protein once. The sample yields about 58,000 distinct CDR3 sequences, approximately 43% seen once. Here the sequenced sample was PBMCs, mostly from graft donor cells, taken 360 days after TCRalphabeta/CD19-depleted stem cell transplant. The receptors derive from a male patient younger than 18 who had a stem cell transplant for acute lymphoblastic leukemia, so the T cells may come from the graft donor. The CDR3 runs from the conserved cysteine through the conserved F or W. The order of the fields is D gene, clone size, J gene, V gene, CDR3 DNA, CDR3 protein. A D gene is named only where the DNA matches it firmly. Clone size is given for some rows only: seen once, a few or many times, or a class if the clone is expanded.

TRBD2 | NA | TRBJ2-7 | TRBV7-2 | TGTGCCAGCAGCCCGGGACTAGCGGAATACGAGCAGTACTTC | CASSPGLAEYEQYF
TRBD2 | few | TRBJ2-5 | TRBV20-1 | TGCAGTGCTACCCGTAGCGGGAGAGAGGAGACCCAGTACTTC | CSATRSGREETQYF
NA | NA | TRBJ2-7 | TRBV7-2 | TGTGCCAGCAGCCTTAGCGCGACTTTCTCCTACGAGCAGTACTTC | CASSLSATFSYEQYF
NA | many | TRBJ1-1 | TRBV12-3/TRBV12-4 | TGTGCCAGCATCACCCAAAGGGGGGACGGCACTGAAGCTTTCTTT | CASITQRGDGTEAFF
TRBD1 | NA | TRBJ1-2 | TRBV5-1 | TGCGCCAGCAGCACGGGACAGGGACTTGGCTACACCTTC | CASSTGQGLGYTF
TRBD2 | NA | TRBJ2-1 | TRBV7-2 | TGTGCCAGCAGCTATGGACTAGCGTTCAGCTCCTACAATGAGCAGTTCTTC | CASSYGLAFSSYNEQFF
TRBD2 | NA | TRBJ2-5 | TRBV5-1 | TGCGCCAGCAGCTTGGAGCGGGGGCCGTCAGAGACCCAGTACTTC | CASSLERGPSETQYF
NA | NA | TRBJ2-5 | TRBV28 | TGTGCCAGCAGTGGGCTATCGTGGTACCAAGAGACCCAGTACTTC | CASSGLSWYQETQYF
TRBD2 | few | TRBJ2-3 | TRBV7-3 | TGTGCCAGCAGCCTAGCGGGAGGAAGCACAGATACGCAGTATTTT | CASSLAGGSTDTQYF
NA | NA | TRBJ1-1 | TRBV4-1 | TGCGCCAGCAGCCGGGGGAATTCCGAAGCTTTCTTT | CASSRGNSEAFF
NA | few | TRBJ2-7 | TRBV6-6 | TGTGCCAGCAGCTCCAGACAGACCTACGAGCAGTACTTC | CASSSRQTYEQYF
NA | NA | TRBJ2-3 | TRBV20-1 | TGCAGTGCTCACAGGGGGGGAGATACGCAGTATTTT | CSAHRGGDTQYF
NA | few | TRBJ2-3 | TRBV6-1 | TGTGCCAGCAGCGGGCGGGGGCGGGGGTTAACAGATACGCAGTATTTT | CASSGRGRGLTDTQYF
TRBD2 | NA | TRBJ2-2 | TRBV4-2 | TGTGCCAGCAGCCATCCCGGACTAGCGGGGCCCACCGGGGAGCTGTTTTTT | CASSHPGLAGPTGELFF
NA | NA | TRBJ1-1 | TRBV20-1 | TGCAGTGCTCCAGTAGGAGGGAAGAACACTGAAGCTTTCTTT | CSAPVGGKNTEAFF
NA | NA | TRBJ2-2 | TRBV12-3/TRBV12-4 | TGTGCCAGCAGTCCGGCACCGACTTCTTACACCGGGGAGCTGTTTTTT | CASSPAPTSYTGELFF
NA | NA | TRBJ2-2 | TRBV7-8 | TGTGCCAGCAGCTTGGGTCCCGGGGAGCTGTTTTTT | CASSLGPGELFF
NA | many | TRBJ2-3 | TRBV13 | TGTGCCAGCAGCTTAACAGGGCTAGATACGCAGTATTTT | CASSLTGLDTQYF